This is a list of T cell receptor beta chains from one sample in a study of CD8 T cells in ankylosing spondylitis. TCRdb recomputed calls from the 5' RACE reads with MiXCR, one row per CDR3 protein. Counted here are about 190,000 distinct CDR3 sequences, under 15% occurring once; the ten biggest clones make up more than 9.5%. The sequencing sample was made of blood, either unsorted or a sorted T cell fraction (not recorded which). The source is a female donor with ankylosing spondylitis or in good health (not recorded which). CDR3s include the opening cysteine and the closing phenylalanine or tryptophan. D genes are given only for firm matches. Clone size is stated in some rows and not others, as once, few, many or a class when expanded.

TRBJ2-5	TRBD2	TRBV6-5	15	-	TGTGCCAGCAGTTCCCTTGGGAGGGCTAAAGAGACCCAGTACTTC	CASSSLGRAKETQYF
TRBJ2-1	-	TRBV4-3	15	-	TGCGCCAGCAGCCAACGGCCAGGGGTAGACAATGAGCAGTTCTTC	CASSQRPGVDNEQFF
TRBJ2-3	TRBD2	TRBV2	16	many	TGTGCCAGCAGTGAAATAACGTGGGAGGGCCCAGATACGCAGTATTTT	CASSEITWEGPDTQYF
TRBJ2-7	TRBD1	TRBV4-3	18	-	TGCGCCAGCAGCCAAGATCCCCCAGCTTTACAGGGGGCGAGGGAGCAGTACTTC	CASSQDPPALQGAREQYF
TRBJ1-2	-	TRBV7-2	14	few	TGTGCCAGCAGCTCCATTAGGGGAAACTATGGCTACACCTTC	CASSSIRGNYGYTF
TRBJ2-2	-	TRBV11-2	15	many	TGTGCCAGCAGCTTAATGGGAGTCACCGCCGGGGAGCTGTTTTTT	CASSLMGVTAGELFF
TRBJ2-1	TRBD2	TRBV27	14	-	TGTGCCAGCGGGAGGGGTCGCGGTGAGAATGAGCAGTTCTTC	CASGRGRGENEQFF
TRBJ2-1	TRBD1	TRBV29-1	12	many	TGCAGCACCAGACAGGGGGCGGGTGAGCAGTTCTTC	CSTRQGAGEQFF
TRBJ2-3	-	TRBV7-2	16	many	TGTGCCAGCAGCTTAGCGTTTGGGCGGCCGATGGAGCCGCAGTATTTT	CASSLAFGRPMEPQYF
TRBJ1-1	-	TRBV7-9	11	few	TGTGCCGGCAGCCTAAGAGCGAAAGCTTTCTTT	CAGSLRAKAFF
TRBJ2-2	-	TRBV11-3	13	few	TGTGCCAGCAGCTTAGCGTCCGGCGGGGAGCTGTTTTTT	CASSLASGGELFF
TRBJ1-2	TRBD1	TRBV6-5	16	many	TGTGCCAGCAGTTATAGGGGGCAGGGTGCGAACTATGGCTACACCTTC	CASSYRGQGANYGYTF
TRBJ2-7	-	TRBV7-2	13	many	TGTGCCAGCAGCTTAGAAAGGGAGGTCGAGCAGTACTTC	CASSLEREVEQYF
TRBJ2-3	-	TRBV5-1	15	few	TGCGCCAGCAGCCCGAACGGCGGGATGTTAGATACGCAGTATTTT	CASSPNGGMLDTQYF
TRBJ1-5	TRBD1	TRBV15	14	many	TGTGCCACCAGCAAGGGACAGGGTGGTCAGCCCCAGCATTTT	CATSKGQGGQPQHF
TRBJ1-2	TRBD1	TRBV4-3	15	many	TGCGCCAGCAGCCCATTCACAGGGGTTAACTATGGCTACACCTTC	CASSPFTGVNYGYTF
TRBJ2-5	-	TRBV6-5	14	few	TGTGCCAGCAGTTACTCAGGGGTTGCTGAGACCCAGTACTTC	CASSYSGVAETQYF
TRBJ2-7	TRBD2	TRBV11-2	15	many	TGTGCCAGCAGCTTGGCTAGCGGGCAATCCTACGAGCAGTACTTC	CASSLASGQSYEQYF
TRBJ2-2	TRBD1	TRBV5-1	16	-	TGCGCCAGCAGCGCGGGGACAGGGGCAAACACCGGGGAGCTGTTTTTT	CASSAGTGANTGELFF
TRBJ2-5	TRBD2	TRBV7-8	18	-	TGTGCCAGCAGCTCGAGGCTAGCGGGACCGGTTGACCAAGAGACCCAGTACTTC	CASSSRLAGPVDQETQYF
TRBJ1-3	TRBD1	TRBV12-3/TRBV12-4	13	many	TGTGCCAGCAGTCGACAGGGTGGAAACACCATATATTTT	CASSRQGGNTIYF
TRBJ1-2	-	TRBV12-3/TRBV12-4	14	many	TGTGCCAGCAGTCCCCAGGGGCAAAGCTATGGCTACACCTTC	CASSPQGQSYGYTF
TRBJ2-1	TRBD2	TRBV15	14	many	TGTGCCACCAGCAGAGTTCAACTAGCGGGAGGGCCGTTCTTC	CATSRVQLAGGPFF
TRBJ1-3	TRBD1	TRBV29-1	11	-	TGCAGCGTGGGACAGGGGGACACCATATATTTT	CSVGQGDTIYF
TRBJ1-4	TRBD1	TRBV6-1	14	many	TGTGCCAGCAGAACCGGGACAGGGAGTGAAAAACTGTTTTTT	CASRTGTGSEKLFF
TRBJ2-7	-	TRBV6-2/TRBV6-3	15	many	TGTGCCAGCAAAGGCGCTGGGAGTCCCCGGGCCGAGCAGTACTTC	CASKGAGSPRAEQYF
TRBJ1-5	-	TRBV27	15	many	TGTGCCAGCAGCCCAAGGACCCGAATGAATCAGCCCCAGCATTTT	CASSPRTRMNQPQHF
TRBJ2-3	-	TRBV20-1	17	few	TGCTGTGCTAGAGACGCCCACCTACAGGGAGGCACAGATACGCAGTATTTT	CCARDAHLQGGTDTQYF
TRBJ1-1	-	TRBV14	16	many	TGTGCCAGCAGACCCCGAGCGCCGTGGGGAAACACTGAAGCTTTCTTT	CASRPRAPWGNTEAFF
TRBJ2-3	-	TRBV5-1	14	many	TGCGCCAGCAGCGAGGACGGTCGCACAGATACGCAGTATTTT	CASSEDGRTDTQYF
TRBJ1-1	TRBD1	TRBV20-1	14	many	TGCAGTGCTAGGGGGGACAGCAAGAACACTGAAGCTTTCTTT	CSARGDSKNTEAFF
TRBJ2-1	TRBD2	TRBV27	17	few	TGTGCCAGCAGTCACTGGACTAGCGGGAATATACCGCATGAGCAGTTCTTC	CASSHWTSGNIPHEQFF
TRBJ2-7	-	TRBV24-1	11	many	TGTGCCACCAGTGATTTGTACGAGCAGTACTTC	CATSDLYEQYF
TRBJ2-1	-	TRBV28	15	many	TGTGCCAGCAAGGGAGCAGGACACCGGTACAATGAGCAGTTCTTC	CASKGAGHRYNEQFF
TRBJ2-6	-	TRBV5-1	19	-	TGCGCCAGCAGTCCATGGACCCGGCAGATAACCTCTGGGGCCAACGTCCTGACTTTC	CASSPWTRQITSGANVLTF
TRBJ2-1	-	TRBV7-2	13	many	TGTGCCAGCAGCTCGATGTCGGCCAATGAGCAGTTCTTC	CASSSMSANEQFF
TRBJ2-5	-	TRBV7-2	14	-	TGTGCCAGCAGCTTAGGGATAGCTGCAGAGACCCAGTACTTC	CASSLGIAAETQYF
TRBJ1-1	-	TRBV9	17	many	TGTGCCAGCAGCGTAGTAGGGGGGGCAGGGCCGCTTCCTGAAGCTTTCTTT	CASSVVGGAGPLPEAFF
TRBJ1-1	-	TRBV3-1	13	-	TGTGCCAGCAGCCAAGGGGGGAAGGCTGAAGCTTTCTTT	CASSQGGKAEAFF
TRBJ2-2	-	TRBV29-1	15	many	TGCAGCGTTGACCTCCTGTCAGGGTCCAGCGGGGAGCTGTTTTTT	CSVDLLSGSSGELFF
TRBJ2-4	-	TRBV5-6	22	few	TGTGCCAGCAGCTTGGGCCCGCCCAAGGGGGGAGTGGAGGGTCTAGCCAAAAACATTCAGTACTTC	CASSLGPPKGGVEGLAKNIQYF
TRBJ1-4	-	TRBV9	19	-	TGTGCCAGCAGCGCCTCGGGGGGGGGAACGTTGCATCATAATGAAAAACTGTTTTTT	CASSASGGGTLHHNEKLFF
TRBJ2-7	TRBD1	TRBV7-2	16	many	TGTGCCAGCAGCTTAGGCCCCTCAGGGGGAGCATACGAGCAGTACTTC	CASSLGPSGGAYEQYF
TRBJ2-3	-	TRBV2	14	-	TGTGCCAGCCCCGGGATGGACGGCACAGATACGCAGTATTTT	CASPGMDGTDTQYF
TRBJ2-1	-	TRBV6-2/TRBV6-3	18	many	TGTGCCAGCAGTTACTCGCCGGCTAGAATTGCCTTACGGAATGAGCAGTTCTTC	CASSYSPARIALRNEQFF
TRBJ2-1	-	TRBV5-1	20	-	TGCGCCAGCAGCTCTAGTCCCATCGGTGTTCGGGGGCATTCCTACAATGAGCAGTTCTTC	CASSSSPIGVRGHSYNEQFF
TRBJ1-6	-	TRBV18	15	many	TGTGCCAGCGCGTCCGTGGACCTCTATAATTCACCCCTCCACTTT	CASASVDLYNSPLHF
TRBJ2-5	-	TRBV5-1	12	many	TGCGCCAGCAGCTGGGGAGGAGAGACCCAGTACTTC	CASSWGGETQYF
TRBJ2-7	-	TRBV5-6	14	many	TGTGCCAGCAGCTTAAACGGGGATACCTACGAGCAGTACTTC	CASSLNGDTYEQYF
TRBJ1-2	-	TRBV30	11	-	TGTGCCTGGAGTGGGCGTAGAGGCTACACCTTC	CAWSGRRGYTF
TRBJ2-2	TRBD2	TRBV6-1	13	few	TGTGCCAGCAAGCCGGGGGGGATCGGGGAGCTGTTTTTT	CASKPGGIGELFF
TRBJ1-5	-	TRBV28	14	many	TGTGCCAGCAGTTTGTCAGGGGACAATCAGCCCCAGCATTTT	CASSLSGDNQPQHF
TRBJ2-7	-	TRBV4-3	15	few	TGCGCCAGCAGCCAATGGGCAGGGCACTCCTACGAGCAGTACTTC	CASSQWAGHSYEQYF
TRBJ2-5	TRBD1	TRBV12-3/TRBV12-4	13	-	TGTGCCAGCAGTTTTACAGGGGTAGAGACCCAGTACTTC	CASSFTGVETQYF
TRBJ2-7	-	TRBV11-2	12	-	TGTGCCAGCAGCTTAGGTCCATGGGAGCAGTACTTC	CASSLGPWEQYF